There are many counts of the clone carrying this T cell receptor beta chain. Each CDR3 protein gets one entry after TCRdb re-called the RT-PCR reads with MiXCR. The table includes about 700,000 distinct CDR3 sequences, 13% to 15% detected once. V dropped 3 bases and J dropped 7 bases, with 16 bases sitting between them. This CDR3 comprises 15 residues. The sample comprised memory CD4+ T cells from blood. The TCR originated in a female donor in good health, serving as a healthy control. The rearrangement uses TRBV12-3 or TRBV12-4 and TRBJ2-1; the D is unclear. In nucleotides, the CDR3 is TGTGCCAGCAGTTTCGGTTCTGGAATATGGAATGAGCAGTTCTTC. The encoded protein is CASSFGSGIWNEQFF.